This T cell receptor beta chain was retrieved from a study of blood T cells in healthy people across ages. A J-beta primer mix and a sample-barcoded 5' primer were used in a second PCR of about 7 to 12 cycles. TCRdb called the 5' RACE reads again in MiXCR, with one record for every CDR3 protein. The sample lists over a million distinct CDR3 sequences, 55% to 75% seen once, with roughly 7% in the top ten. The sequenced material came from blood. This TCR derives from a man aged 18 to 30 in good health.

The CDR3 region has the DNA TGCAGCGTTGTCGGGCAGGGGCCCGGGGAGCAGTACTTC. As protein: CSVVGQGPGEQYF. The gene calls are TRBV29-1 and TRBJ2-7; D is perhaps TRBD1 (6 bases). Germline V lookup: CDR1 SQVTM, CDR2 ANQGSEA. The V end lost 4 bases, the J end lost 7 bases, and 17 bases lay between the germline ends. There are 13 residues in the CDR3.